What follows is one TCR beta chain and its context. The sample is drawn from a study of shared clonotypes between healthy human individuals. The CDR3 extends over 16 amino acids. The germline gives CDR1 MNHEY, CDR2 SMNVEV (reference sequence). V shed 1 base and J 3 bases; nucleotides not matched to a gene: 4. The method was immunoSEQ multiplex PCR; TCRdb's version includes in-frame clones alone and lacks a portion of them. The table has about 1.5 million clones, 95% to 99% seen once. The chain employs TRBV27 and TRBJ2-1, with 9 positions matching TRBD2. Sequencing input: naive CD4+ T cells sorted from blood. Subset here: CD45RA+ positively selected. The clonotype was recovered from a man aged 25-45 years in good health. CDR3 amino acids: CASSLLKREVYNEQFF. CDR3 nucleotide sequence: TGTGCCAGCAGTTTATTGAAGCGGGAGGTCTACAATGAGCAGTTCTTC.